This TCR beta chain was observed in a study of PD-L1 blockade in urothelial cancer. Looking at the study overall: Men with urothelial cancer arising in the bladder made up most of the 29 patients. Patients arrived having already received 0 to 3 prior chemotherapy regimens.

Method: immunoSEQ multiplex PCR; TCRdb's copy keeps in-frame clones and lacks some. The table has under 100,000 clones, around 80% seen once. Each patient gave between 1 and 8 samples, pretreatment and on-treatment. Findings of the study overall: A below-median TCR clonality in blood before treatment predicted better survival.

Of note for this clone: Its antigen is not known.

CDR1 and CDR2 from the germline V gene are MNHEY and SVGAGI. This CDR3 region has 15 residues. Trimming removed 6 bases at V and 0 bases at J, with 12 bases between. The sequences come from PBMCs, collected around atezolizumab (anti-PD-L1) treatment. The TCR originated in a man in his 70s with urothelial cancer. The J gene is TRBJ1-5, the V gene TRBV6-5; D might be TRBD1 (6 bases). In DNA, the CDR3 is TGTGCCAGCAGACCGGGACAATATAGCAATCAGCCCCAGCATTTT. Translated: CASRPGQYSNQPQHF.